This T cell receptor (beta chain) was identified in a study of beta chain features in type 1 diabetes. The isolated RNA, all of it, was reverse transcribed, so expressed TCRB transcripts were what got sequenced. The repertoire was sequenced with immunoSEQ multiplex PCR; TCRdb's copy has only in-frame clones and lacks some. The sample holds 250,000 to 350,000 clones, around 10% seen once. There are a few counts of this clone. Its specificity is not known. General study points: Researchers could not determine here whether HLA type influences TCRB rearrangement. Among all four CD4+ subsets, Type 1 diabetes patients had TCRB CDR3s that were moderately but significantly shorter.

The CDR3 runs 15 residues. The V gene's germline CDR1 is GTSNPN and CDR2 SVGIG (reference sequence). V gave up 2 bases and J gave up 7 bases; unmatched junction bases: 9. This clonotype was obtained from a woman in her twenties or thirties in good health. The chain combines TRBV30 with TRBJ2-1, with 9 bases fitting TRBD2. Sequences were obtained from naive CD4+ T cells from blood. The CDR3 sequence is CAWSRNSGRVNEQFF. CDR3 in DNA: TGTGCCTGGAGTCGAAATAGCGGGAGAGTAAATGAGCAGTTCTTC.